These 23 T cell receptor beta chains were all obtained from the same sample, sequenced in a study of molecular identifiers for immune sequencing clone quantification (dated by TCRdb to 2016 to 2018). Library creation used PCR. The listed sequencing device is NextSeq 500. TCRdb itself trimmed the public reads at Q25 with fastp, ran MiXCR and retained productive beta chains. For every CDR3 protein sequence, its rows merge into one entry that carries the most common genes and DNA. Within this sample are hundreds of thousands of distinct CDR3 sequences, with about 25% of them counted one time only. The top ten clonotypes cover about 0.8% of the sample. Sequenced sample: naive CD8+ T cells from blood, with Jurkat cell RNA spiked in. According to the study, the label for this sample's cell subset or site signals: FACS-sorted CD8+CD4-CCR7+CD45RA+ naive T cells. The receptors were sampled from a human donor in good health. Some libraries in this study had Jurkat cell RNA spiked in.

This clonotype was detected a few times. The chain has TRBV10-1 and TRBJ1-1; D call uncertain. In germline, CDR1 is WNHNN, CDR2 SYGVQD (reference sequence). The CDR3 spans 13 residues. Trimming took 6 bases from V and 5 from J, leaving 13 bases between them. The CDR3 reads CASSPETGTEAFF. The DNA for the CDR3 is TGCGCCAGCAGCCCGGAGACTGGGACTGAAGCTTTCTTT.

The table lists this clonotype with a few counts. The rearrangement links TRBV7-6 to TRBJ2-2; D remains ambiguous. Deletions cut 6 bases from V and 4 bases from J, with 12 bases between. Germline V lookup: CDR1 SGHVS, CDR2 FNYEAQ. This CDR3 contains 14 residues. The CDR3 spells CASRSLTGTGELFF. The CDR3 DNA reads TGTGCCAGCAGAAGTCTAACGGGCACCGGGGAGCTGTTTTTT.

This clonotype appeared many times. The CDR3 DNA follows: TGTGCCAGCAGCCAAGGTGCAGCGAACACCGGGGAGCTGTTTTTT. This sequence encodes CASSQGAANTGELFF. V and J are TRBV14 and TRBJ2-2, with D uncertain. This CDR3 is 15 amino acids long. Trimming removed 1 base from V and 0 bases from J, with 6 bases in between. Germline CDR1 and CDR2: SGHDN and FVKESK.

As to this clonotype: With a far larger clone one base away, a read error is the likely cause. This chain connects TRBV12-3 or TRBV12-4 to TRBJ1-1; D gene uncertain. This CDR3 has 13 residues. CDR3 DNA sequence: TGTGCCAGCAGTTTAGGCACAAACACTGAAGCTTACTTT. Translating it yields CASSLGTNTEAYF.

Ten or more counts support this clonotype. This chain joins TRBV4-3 and TRBJ2-7, with D perhaps matching TRBD1 (5 bases). The CDR3 loop spans 17 amino acids. Germline V lookup: CDR1 LGHNA, CDR2 YSLEER. The V end was cut by 1 base, the J end by 0 bases, with 16 bases between. The CDR3 DNA sequence: TGCGCCAGCAGCCAAGGGACGGACATCAGGAGCTCCTACGAGCAGTACTTC. This gives the protein CASSQGTDIRSSYEQYF.

On this clonotype: Being one base from a much bigger clone, this may be a read error. The chain carries TRBV7-9 and TRBJ2-3; 8 nucleotides align to TRBD2. CDR3 length equals 16 residues. The germline gives CDR1 SEHNR, CDR2 FQNEAQ (reference sequence). CDR3 DNA sequence: TGTGCCAGCAGCTTAGCGTTAAGCGGGAGAACAGATGCGCAGTATTTT. It specifies CASSLALSGRTDAQYF.

Comments on this clonotype: A much larger clone differs by one base, so this may be a read error. This chain links TRBV4-3 with TRBJ1-1; D unresolved. The germline V gene has CDR1 LGHNA and CDR2 YSLEER. The CDR3 is made up of 14 amino acids. The CDR3 loop is CPSSQDIRNTEAFF. CDR3 DNA: TGCCCCAGCAGCCAAGATATTAGGAACACTGAAGCTTTCTTT.

The chain is built from TRBV29-1 and TRBJ2-1; no firm D call. Germline-derived CDR1 and CDR2 are SQVTM and ANQGSEA. Trimming shortened V by 7 bases and J by 8 bases, and 18 bases separated the two germline ends. This CDR3 has 13 amino acids. This chain's CDR3 is CSASGSSGDEQFF. The CDR3 DNA sequence: TGCAGCGCCTCAGGATCCTCTGGGGATGAGCAGTTCTTC.

The V gene is TRBV3-1, the J gene TRBJ1-1; D is unresolved. Germline V lookup: CDR1 LGHDT, CDR2 YNNKEL (reference sequence). The CDR3 totals 15 residues. Trimming left V 2 bases short and J 4 bases short, with 14 bases between. The CDR3, as DNA: TGTGCCAGCAGCCAATCTTTCGGGGTGGGCACTGAAGCTTTCTTT. Its translation is CASSQSFGVGTEAFF.

V is TRBV29-1 and J is TRBJ2-7, with D unresolved. Germline V gene lookup returns CDR1 SQVTM and CDR2 ANQGSEA. The germline V and J ends were trimmed by 4 bases and 4 bases, with 11 bases remaining between them. This CDR3 spans 12 amino acids. CDR3 DNA: TGCAGCGTTGCGAAGGAAGGGTACGAGCAGTACTTC. As protein: CSVAKEGYEQYF.

In its sample, this clonotype was seen many times. The V call is TRBV28, the J call TRBJ2-7; D remains ambiguous. Trimming pared 2 bases from V and 4 bases from J, leaving 9 bases between. CDR1 MDHEN and CDR2 SYDVKM come from the germline V gene. CDR3 size: 13 residues. The CDR3 nucleotides read TGTGCCAGCAGTTTAAGTGTGGGATACGAGCAGTACTTC. As protein: CASSLSVGYEQYF.

The chain has TRBV7-6 and TRBJ2-7; D may match TRBD1 or TRBD2 (5 bases each). The CDR3 runs to 14 residues. Between the trimmed V and J ends, which lost 5 bases and 3 bases, there was a span of 14 bases. The germline CDR1 and CDR2 sequences are SGHVS and FNYEAQ. The CDR3 loop reads CASSRLQDGYEQYF. CDR3 sequence (DNA): TGTGCCAGCAGCCGACTACAGGACGGCTACGAGCAGTACTTC.

There are many counts of this clonotype. The genes are TRBV4-3 and TRBJ2-7; TRBD2 aligns across 10 bases. Germline CDR1 reads LGHNA; CDR2 reads YSLEER. The CDR3 extends over 14 amino acids. V lost 4 bases, J lost 6 bases, and 6 bases stayed unmatched. The CDR3 loop reads CASSPSSGSGEQYF. The CDR3 DNA reads as TGCGCCAGCAGCCCTTCTAGCGGGAGTGGCGAGCAGTACTTC.

The chain employs TRBV13 and TRBJ1-1; the D is unclear. The CDR3 is 14 amino acids. CDR1 PRHDT and CDR2 FYEKMQ come from the germline V gene (reference sequence). V was clipped by 2 bases and J by 5 bases, with 12 bases between them. The CDR3, as DNA: TGTGCCAGCAGCTTATCTTACCGTGGAACTGAAGCTTTCTTT. It codes for CASSLSYRGTEAFF. Together with reference TRBV13 and TRBJ1-1, the CDR3 gives the full variable domain: AAGVIQSPRHLIKEKRETATLKCYPIPRHDTVYWYQQGPGQDPQFLISFYEKMQSDKGSIPDRFSAQQFSDYHSELNMSSLELGDSALYFCASSLSYRGTEAFFGQGTRLTVV.

This rearrangement joins TRBV20-1 to TRBJ2-1; either TRBD1 or TRBD2 may supply D (5 bases each). V gave up 1 base and J gave up 5 bases, with 12 bases separating them. The CDR3 has 14 amino acids. The germline gives CDR1 DFQATT, CDR2 SNEGSKA (reference sequence). CDR3 coding DNA: TGCAGTGCTAGAGGGGTCGGGGCCCACAATGAGCAGTTCTTC. This codes for CSARGVGAHNEQFF.

This clonotype came up many times. The chain carries TRBV20-1 and TRBJ1-1; no clear D. The germline gives CDR1 DFQATT, CDR2 SNEGSKA (reference sequence). V lost 0 bases and J lost 7, with 9 bases in between. This CDR3 is 12 amino acids long. DNA of the CDR3: TGCAGTGCTAGAGAGTTGGGTGTTGAAGCTTTCTTT. It encodes CSARELGVEAFF.

The J gene is TRBJ2-7, the V gene TRBV4-1; 7 positions match TRBD1. The ends lost 2 bases at V and 5 bases at J; junction bases unmatched: 15. This CDR3 has 17 amino acids. Germline CDR1 MGHRA, CDR2 YSYEKL. The CDR3 here is CASSQRPPGQPPHEQYF. The CDR3 DNA follows: TGCGCCAGCAGCCAAAGGCCCCCGGGACAGCCACCCCACGAGCAGTACTTC.

This clonotype was seen a few times. This chain's CDR3 is CASSGGQGLAKDNEQFF. DNA for the CDR3: TGTGCCAGCAGTGGGGGACAGGGCCTAGCGAAGGACAATGAGCAGTTCTTC. This chain links TRBV2 with TRBJ2-1; 9 nucleotides align to TRBD1. This CDR3 spans 17 amino acids. J gave up 5 bases and V 4 bases, and 12 bases lay outside the gene matches. Germline CDR1 SNHLY, CDR2 FYNNEI. Supplemented by reference TRBV2 and TRBJ2-1, the full variable domain reads EPEVTQTPSHQVTQMGQEVILRCVPISNHLYFYWYRQILGQKVEFLVSFYNNEISEKSEIFDDQFSVERPDGSNFTLKIRSTKLEDSAMYFCASSGGQGLAKDNEQFFGPGTRLTVL.

This sequence joins TRBV10-2 and TRBJ2-3; no clear D. The DNA matches TRBJ1-5 better at its end, which makes the J call doubtful. CDR3 length: 14 residues. CDR1 is WSHSY and CDR2 is SAAADI in the germline V gene. Written as DNA, the CDR3 is TGCGCCAGCAGTGAGTCGACTAGCCCAGATACGCAGCATTTT. It is translated as CASSESTSPDTQHF.

This clonotype was counted a single time. Given the absence of the conserved phenylalanine or tryptophan at the CDR3 end, a read error is likely. The chain links TRBV6-2 or TRBV6-3 to TRBJ2-7; D might be TRBD1 or TRBD2, each matching 5 bases. Between the trimmed V and J ends, which lost 6 bases and 2 bases, there was a span of 14 bases. This CDR3 has 14 amino acids. Germline CDR1 reads MNHEY; CDR2 reads SVGEGT. In DNA form, the CDR3 reads TGTGCCAGCAGCATCGGGACGGCAGCCTACGAGCAGTACTTA. It yields the protein CASSIGTAAYEQYL.

A few counts support this clonotype. The chain combines TRBV6-5 with TRBJ2-3, with 7 bases identical to TRBD1. Germline V gene data show CDR1 as MNHEY and CDR2 as SVGAGI. Trimming removed 6 bases from V and 1 base from J; junction bases left unmatched: 7. This CDR3 region has 15 residues. The CDR3 DNA is TGTGCCAGCAGAGGACAGGAACTCCGCACAGATACGCAGTATTTT. Translated, it gives CASRGQELRTDTQYF.

This clonotype was counted at least ten times. The chain has TRBV5-4 and TRBJ2-5; TRBD2 agrees at 12 bases. From germline, CDR1 is SGHNT and CDR2 YYREEE (reference sequence). The ends lost 4 bases at V and 5 bases at J; junction bases unmatched: 3. This CDR3 region has 14 residues. The CDR3 nucleotides read TGTGCCAGCAGCCCCGGGACTAGCGGGGAGACCCAGTACTTC. It encodes CASSPGTSGETQYF. Combining the CDR3 with reference TRBV5-4 and TRBJ2-5 gives the whole variable domain ETGVTQSPTHLIKTRGQQVTLRCSSQSGHNTVSWYQQALGQGPQFIFQYYREEENGRGNFPPRFSGLQFPNYSSELNVNALELDDSALYLCASSPGTSGETQYFGPGTRLLVL.

Comment on this clonotype: This clone may be a read error of a much larger clone one base away. The chain joins TRBV27 to TRBJ2-7, with 7 nucleotides matching TRBD1. Germline trimming cut 4 bases from V and 7 bases from J; bases unmatched to any gene: 13. Germline CDR1 MNHEY, CDR2 SMNVEV (reference sequence). The CDR3 extends over 15 amino acids. CDR3: CASSSSPQGTGEQYF. In nucleotides, the CDR3 is TGTGCCAGCAGTTCATCCCCACAGGGGACGGGGGAGCAGTACTTC.